The 27 T cell receptor beta chains below come from one sample, sequenced in a study of blood T cells in healthy people across ages. Next came a second PCR, run for 7 to 11 cycles, which used a sample-barcoded 5' primer along with a J-beta primer mix. TCRdb re-called the 5' RACE reads with MiXCR, one entry per CDR3 protein. The sample records more than 650,000 distinct CDR3 sequences, approximately 22% being singletons. Material: blood. Every receptor here comes from a man between 65 and 85 years old in good health.

Many counts were recorded for this clonotype. The chain recombines TRBV7-8 with TRBJ2-3; D unresolved. Trimming left V 4 bases short and J 7 bases short, with 9 bases between. The CDR3 loop spans 12 amino acids. Germline V CDR1 and CDR2: SGHVS, FQNEAQ. CDR3 nucleotides: TGTGCCAGCAGCTCACCCCGGAATACGCAGTATTTT. Its translation is CASSSPRNTQYF. The complete variable domain, with remaining parts taken from reference TRBV7-8 and TRBJ2-3, reads GAGVSQSPRYKVAKRGQDVALRCDPISGHVSLFWYQQALGQGPEFLTYFQNEAQLDKSGLPSDRFFAERPEGSVSTLKIQRTQQEDSAVYLCASSSPRNTQYFGPGTRLTVL.

CDR3 sequence (DNA): TGTGCCAGCAGTTATCGCGTGGGGCTGACCTATGGCTACACCTTC. The encoded protein is CASSYRVGLTYGYTF. The genes are TRBV6-2 or TRBV6-3 and TRBJ1-2; D possibly corresponds to TRBD1 (5 bases). Trimming took 3 bases from V and 4 from J, leaving 15 bases between them. CDR1 and CDR2 from the germline V gene are MNHEY and SVGEGT. The CDR3 runs 15 residues.

The chain recombines TRBV5-1 with TRBJ2-4; 9 nucleotides agree with TRBD2. In germline, CDR1 is SGHRS, CDR2 YFSETQ. This CDR3 spans 16 amino acids. The J segment lost 8 bases and the V segment lost 3 bases, leaving 12 bases of the junction unmatched. In nucleotides, the CDR3 is TGCGCCAGCAGCTGGAACGAAGCGGGGGGCCGAGACATTCAGTACTTC. Protein product: CASSWNEAGGRDIQYF.

The chain employs TRBV27 and TRBJ2-1; 12 nucleotides line up with TRBD2. V dropped 11 bases and J dropped 5; count of bases not matched to a gene: 7. Germline V lookup: CDR1 MNHEY, CDR2 SMNVEV (reference sequence). The CDR3 sequence is 14 residues long. Here the CDR3 DNA reads TGTGCCTGCGGACTAGCGGGAAGAGACAATGAGCAGTTCTTC. This sequence encodes CACGLAGRDNEQFF.

This clonotype was detected only a few times. The chain employs TRBV6-1 and TRBJ2-7, with D possibly matching TRBD1 (6 bases). The V gene lost 7 bases and the J gene lost 1 base, with 14 bases spanning the gap. Germline assignment: CDR1 MNHNS and CDR2 SASEGT. The CDR3 runs to 14 residues. In nucleotides, the CDR3 is TGTGCCAGCACTTGGACAGTGGCTTCCTACGAGCAGTACGTC. Amino acids: CASTWTVASYEQYV.

The chain uses TRBV10-3 and TRBJ2-7; TRBD2 might be the D (6 bases). Germline V gene sequence: CDR1 ENHRY, CDR2 SYGVKD. The CDR3 is made up of 11 amino acids. V dropped 3 bases and J dropped 6 bases, with 6 bases sitting between them. The CDR3 loop is CAISDGGEQYF. CDR3 nucleotides: TGTGCCATCAGTGACGGGGGCGAGCAGTACTTC.

The gene calls are TRBV6-6 and TRBJ2-7; TRBD1 aligns across 8 bases. With 4 bases clipped from V and 2 bases from J, the junction kept 4 bases outside the gene matches. The CDR3 has 14 amino acids. CDR1 and CDR2 from the germline V gene are MNHNY and SVGAGI (reference sequence). Here the CDR3 DNA reads TGTGCCAGCAGTTCCCGGACAGGGACCTACGAGCAGTACGTC. As protein: CASSSRTGTYEQYV.

In this sample, this clonotype turned up a few times. The CDR3 is CASALSGFQVTQYF. DNA for the CDR3: TGTGCCAGCGCCCTTTCGGGGTTCCAGGTGACCCAGTACTTC. The J gene is TRBJ2-5, the V gene TRBV12-3 or TRBV12-4, with D possibly matching TRBD2 (5 bases). Trimming took off 8 bases at V and 7 bases at J, with 20 bases between the two ends. There are 14 residues in the CDR3.

This clonotype was seen more than once but under ten times. The chain uses TRBV5-8 and TRBJ2-3, with 10 bases that match TRBD1. The trim removed 4 bases at V and 6 bases at J, leaving 8 bases unmatched. Germline-derived CDR1 and CDR2 are SGHTS and YDEGEE. This CDR3 has 15 residues. This CDR3 reads CASSTRQGAWDTQYF. CDR3 DNA: TGTGCCAGCAGCACTCGACAGGGGGCGTGGGATACGCAGTATTTT.

This clonotype was counted ten times or more. J is TRBJ1-5 and V is TRBV20-1, with D unresolved. CDR1 and CDR2 from the germline V gene are DFQATT and SNEGSKA (reference sequence). Between the trimmed V and J ends, which lost 1 base and 6 bases, there was a span of 13 bases. The CDR3 is 14 amino acids. As DNA, the CDR3 is TGCAGTGCTAGAGGGGTAGGGATTACTCAGCCCCAGCATTTT. Translation gives CSARGVGITQPQHF.

This clonotype was recorded a few times. J is TRBJ2-1 and V is TRBV18; tentative D call: TRBD2 (5 bases). Per germline, CDR1 KGHSH and CDR2 LQKENI. The V and J ends lost 6 bases and 15 bases respectively, with 21 bases between them. This CDR3 has 13 residues. CDR3 in DNA: TGTGCCAGCTCGTTCGGGGAAAGGGAGTTCCCGTTCTTC. Protein product: CASSFGEREFPFF.

Only a few counts were recorded for this clonotype. V usage is TRBV18 and J usage is TRBJ2-1, with 14 bases matching TRBD2. The CDR3 is 19 amino acids. Germline trimming cut 6 bases from V and 3 bases from J; bases unmatched to any gene: 13. Per germline, CDR1 KGHSH and CDR2 LQKENI. The CDR3 protein is CASSAPGLAGERIYNEQFF. In DNA form, the CDR3 reads TGTGCCAGCTCGGCTCCGGGACTAGCGGGAGAACGCATCTACAATGAGCAGTTCTTC.

This clonotype showed up just a few times. This chain links TRBV3-1 with TRBJ1-2, with D perhaps TRBD1 (6 bases). Germline lookup yields CDR1 LGHDT and CDR2 YNNKEL (reference sequence). CDR3 length equals 14 residues. Deletions cut 1 base from V and 4 bases from J, with 10 bases between. CDR3 loop: CASSQGTAGYGYTF. CDR3 DNA sequence: TGTGCCAGCAGCCAAGGGACAGCAGGCTATGGCTACACCTTC.

Many counts were recorded for this clonotype. The V gene is TRBV20-1, the J gene TRBJ2-3, with TRBD2 matching over 7 bases. Germline-derived CDR1 and CDR2 are DFQATT and SNEGSKA (reference sequence). V trimming: 5 bases; J trimming: 9 bases; junction bases outside the gene matches: 11. The CDR3 runs 13 residues. This CDR3 reads CSAGRGAPDTQYF. DNA for the CDR3: TGCAGTGCTGGGAGGGGAGCCCCCGACACGCAGTATTTT.

V and J are TRBV10-3 and TRBJ1-1, with 7 bases matching TRBD1. The CDR3 loop spans 14 amino acids. Germline CDR1 is ENHRY and CDR2 is SYGVKD. Losses at the gene ends were 5 bases for V and 2 bases for J; bases not matched to a gene: 5. CDR3 coding DNA: TGTGCCATCAGTCCACAGGGGAGAAACACTGAAGCTTTCTTT. Encoded protein: CAISPQGRNTEAFF.

The chain combines TRBV12-3 or TRBV12-4 with TRBJ1-4; the match to TRBD1 covers 9 bases. The CDR3 extends over 16 amino acids. V was pared by 4 bases and J by 11 bases, with 14 bases of the junction left unmatched. The CDR3 nucleotides are TGTGCCAGCAGTTCGACTCATCCGGGACAGGGAGGGAAACTGTTTTTT. Protein sequence: CASSSTHPGQGGKLFF.

The chain joins TRBV18 to TRBJ2-7; unclear D gene. Deletions cut 6 bases from V and 0 bases from J, with 9 bases between. The CDR3 has 13 amino acids. From germline, CDR1 is KGHSH and CDR2 LQKENI. Written as DNA, the CDR3 is TGTGCCAGCTCTGACGGTCACTCCTACGAGCAGTACTTC. It translates to CASSDGHSYEQYF.

The sample holds many counts of this clonotype. The rearrangement uses TRBV5-1 and TRBJ2-2; D gene unclear. Germline V gives CDR1 SGHRS, CDR2 YFSETQ. This CDR3 is 12 amino acids long. The V gene lost 0 bases and the J gene lost 5 bases, with 2 bases spanning the gap. CDR3 sequence: CASSLDTGELFF. CDR3 DNA: TGCGCCAGCAGCTTGGATACCGGGGAGCTGTTTTTT.

A few counts support this clonotype. This clone may be a read error of a much larger clone one base away. V gene TRBV29-1 combines with J gene TRBJ2-6; D possibly corresponds to TRBD2 (5 bases). The germline V gene encodes CDR1 SQVTM and CDR2 ANQGSEA. The CDR3 runs to 14 residues. The CDR3 DNA is TGCAGCGTTGAAAGGGTTACCGGGGTCAACGTCCTGACTTTC. Protein: CSVERVTGVNVLTF.

J is TRBJ2-5 and V is TRBV3-1; 7 nucleotides line up with TRBD1. Germline values: CDR1 LGHDT, CDR2 YNNKEL (reference sequence). The CDR3 has 15 amino acids. The J segment lost 2 bases and the V segment lost 0 bases, leaving 3 bases of the junction unmatched. The CDR3 reads CASSQDPGGQETQYF. CDR3 nucleotide sequence: TGTGCCAGCAGCCAAGATCCAGGGGGTCAAGAGACCCAGTACTTC.

V and J are TRBV29-1 and TRBJ2-1, with 12 bases that match TRBD2. With 7 bases clipped from V and 4 bases from J, the junction kept 8 bases outside the gene matches. The CDR3 consists of 15 residues. CDR1 SQVTM and CDR2 ANQGSEA come from the germline V gene. Here the CDR3 reads CSAPMTSGSYNEQFF. CDR3 nucleotides: TGCAGCGCCCCGATGACTAGCGGGAGTTACAATGAGCAGTTCTTC.

V usage is TRBV28 and J usage is TRBJ1-1; a possible D gene is TRBD1 (6 bases). The CDR3 consists of 15 residues. V lost 8 bases and J 4 bases, leaving 20 bases between the germline ends. Germline CDR1 MDHEN, CDR2 SYDVKM. The CDR3 sequence: CASPPRGRVSTEAFF. The CDR3 nucleotides read TGTGCCAGCCCACCCAGGGGACGCGTGAGCACTGAAGCTTTCTTT.

This clonotype has only a few counts. The J gene is TRBJ1-5, the V gene TRBV19; 8 bases are a match to TRBD1. V shed 0 bases and J 8 bases; nucleotides not matched to a gene: 3. This CDR3 is built from 14 residues. In germline, CDR1 is LNHDA, CDR2 SQIVND (reference sequence). For the CDR3, the DNA is TGTGCCAGTAGTATAGAAGGACAGGGAAAGCCCCAGCATTTT. This codes for CASSIEGQGKPQHF.

The V gene is TRBV20-1, the J gene TRBJ1-5; the D is unclear. With 6 bases removed from V and 3 bases from J, the gap between germline ends came to 15 bases. Germline-derived CDR1 and CDR2 are DFQATT and SNEGSKA (reference sequence). The CDR3 spans 14 residues. CDR3 in amino acids: CSAPQSTTNQPQHF. The CDR3 DNA is TGCAGTGCGCCTCAGAGTACGACCAATCAGCCCCAGCATTTT.

The gene calls are TRBV6-6 and TRBJ1-5; possible D gene TRBD1, 5 bases. There are 15 residues in the CDR3. Trimming stripped 8 bases from V and 3 bases from J, with 17 bases between. Germline values: CDR1 MNHNY, CDR2 SVGAGI (reference sequence). DNA of the CDR3: TGTGCCAGCTCCCCCCAGGCGGGGGTCAATCAGCCCCAGCATTTT. This translates into CASSPQAGVNQPQHF.

The chain combines TRBV9 with TRBJ2-1; TRBD2 matches 12 bases. TRBJ2-7 matches the DNA end more closely, so the J call is doubtful. CDR1 and CDR2 (germline): SGDLS, YYNGEE. The CDR3 totals 17 residues. The CDR3 coding sequence is TGTGCCAGCAGCGTAGCCCAAAGACTAGCGGGAGAACACGAGCAGTACGTC. Encoded protein: CASSVAQRLAGEHEQYV.

This clonotype was detected a few times. The chain has TRBV5-1 and TRBJ2-5; 7 bases fit TRBD1. The CDR3 runs 14 residues. Germline CDR1 SGHRS, CDR2 YFSETQ. The V and J ends lost 4 bases and 1 base, in that order; junction bases with no gene match: 4. DNA for the CDR3: TGCGCCAGCAGCGGGACAGCCTTCCAAGAGACCCAGTACTTC. It yields the protein CASSGTAFQETQYF. Full variable domain (rest looked up from reference TRBV5-1 and TRBJ2-5): KAGVTQTPRYLIKTRGQQVTLSCSPISGHRSVSWYQQTPGQGLQFLFEYFSETQRNKGNFPGRFSGRQFSNSRSEMNVSTLELGDSALYLCASSGTAFQETQYFGPGTRLLVL.